Here is one T cell receptor beta chain with its context. Its antigen remains unidentified. This CDR3 region has 14 residues. With 6 bases removed from V and 0 bases from J, the gap between germline ends came to 8 bases. CDR1 and CDR2 from the germline V gene are LNHDA and SQIVND (reference sequence). This record comes from a study of T cell responses to AZD1222 COVID-19 vaccine. Using immunoSEQ multiplex PCR, the repertoire was profiled, and TCRdb retains in-frame clones only, with some absent. The repertoire holds 100,000 to 120,000 clones, roughly 91% seen once, with approximately 10% in the top ten. Study-wide points: Donors were largely white British and mainly female; clonal diversity was possibly underestimated. Unmutated variant regions are reportedly the target of nearly half of TCRs that are spike-specific.

V gene TRBV19 combines with J gene TRBJ2-2; D not certain. This clonotype was obtained from an adult in good health. The input for sequencing was peripheral blood, taken on day 0 of AZD1222 vaccination. The DNA for the CDR3 is TGTGCCAGTAGCCTGACTCCGAACACCGGGGAGCTGTTTTTT. Translation gives CASSLTPNTGELFF.